This record concerns one T cell receptor (beta chain) sequence. From germline, CDR1 is MGHRA and CDR2 YSYEKL. This CDR3 region has 16 residues. V was clipped by 8 bases and J by 0 bases, with 16 bases between them. This entry belongs to a study of chemoradiotherapy in HPV16-positive cancers. Across the whole study: Candidate HPV-specific clones and shared TCR motifs came from a couple of HPV16-positive patients.

Method: immunoSEQ multiplex PCR; TCRdb's copy keeps in-frame clones and lacks some. The profile shows 3,000 to 4,000 clones, around 74% of them singletons. V usage is TRBV4-1 and J usage is TRBJ2-2; D is perhaps TRBD1 (6 bases). The sequence came from a human donor with HPV-associated anogenital cancer. The sequenced sample was tumor tissue, obtained from a patient who underwent chemoradiotherapy. CDR3 nucleotide sequence: TGCGCCAGCTCCCCAGGGGTAACCTCGAACACCGGGGAGCTGTTTTTT. Its translation: CASSPGVTSNTGELFF.